This T cell receptor beta chain was captured in a study of shared clonotypes between healthy human individuals (dated by TCRdb to the early 2020s). Background for the entire study: The cohort comprised two women and a few men aged 18 to 49 years. For each donor, three plates each were used for CD4 naive and CD4 memory, two plates were used for CD8 naive, and one plate was used for CD8 memory. To estimate repertoire size and how much clonotypes are shared between individuals, the study performed deep sequencing of blood TCR repertoires from about five healthy adults. Different laboratories and diverse techniques were used to prepare libraries and sequence TCR repertoires, to increase sequencing depth and limit assay-specific biases. Each donor's leukapheresis produced roughly between roughly 0.85 and 10 billion PBMCs. Beyond this particular receptor, the publication reports: Only blood was sampled, and tissue TCR repertoires likely differ from those in blood. The genetic and exposure-history diversity represented was limited by the small number of donors. Based on pairwise subsampling, the degree of clonotype sharing among donors was expected to be affected by sequencing depth. Even with the large sequencing depth, rarefaction of the sorted-subset datasets indicated that sequencing was incomplete. Larger estimated clonotype richness was generally found for naive subsets than for memory subsets. Higher generation probabilities were observed for clonotypes shared by all four sorted-subset donors than for non-shared clonotypes. Approximately 5% of naive CD4, 3.5% of naive CD8, approximately 2% of memory CD4, and about 0.4% of memory CD8 clonotypes were shared across several donors.

Spanning cysteine to phenylalanine, the CDR3 consists of 15 amino acids. Left in the record is the CDR3 DNA by itself, 45 bases read in frame from the first base. The CDR1 and CDR2 encoded by the germline V gene (reference sequence) are GTSNPN and SVGIG. The V end gives up 1 base and the J end 5 bases, leaving 4 bases in the junction not matched to a gene. TCR CDR3 regions were amplified from genomic DNA by multiplex PCR using the deep immunoSEQ assay. Extracted genomic DNA from each cell subset was distributed evenly across all wells of several immunoSEQ 96-well plates, and each plate was treated as a replicate. For sorted subsets, each replicate PCR was loaded with 200 ng genomic DNA, equivalent to 25,000 to 30,000 T cell genomes. Purified libraries were measured with a Qubit 3.0 fluorometer, size-checked on a Bioanalyzer 2100, and measured again with the KAPA Library Quantification kit. Each immunoSEQ 96-well plate was sequenced on its own single-read 150-cycle Illumina NextSeq 550 flow cell. In the authors' own workflow: Because the immunoSEQ output included only junctional sequences and no quality scores, the filtering could not be the same as the filtering used for full-length reads. To assign V/J genes and CDR3, sequences were annotated against IMGT germline references using PyIR, a Python wrapper for IgBLAST v1.9. Any read was removed if the V/J assignment was weak (E-value above 1e-6), the CDR3 was missing, or the read contained stop codons, out-of-frame junctions, or ambiguous translated residues. A V3J clonotype was defined by an identical inferred V gene, J gene, and CDR3 amino acid sequence. Percentage overlap between repertoires was computed as shared unique clonotypes divided by the size of the smaller repertoire. Three approaches were used to assess repertoire richness: RTK rarefaction, the Chao1 estimator, and Recon v2.1 estimates of unobserved clonotypes. OLGA was used to compute generation probabilities for all TCRbeta clonotypes that the gDNA method yielded from a few donors. Here the immuneACCESS table is served through TCRdb, limited to in-frame sequences with V and J called. Missing clones are a known gap in these copies; in checked studies unresolved V genes cover under half, and the rest lacks a known reason. That table gives V, J and clone size, and the DNA gave D and trimming. The sample table shows about 2.4 million clones, and around nine tenths are seen once. The ten largest make up over 0.12% of the sample.

Of note for this clone: What antigen it recognizes has not been identified. The sample holds no much larger clone one base away, and base qualities are not on file.

Healthy HIV-negative adults with no recently reported acute infections or vaccinations were included as donors. All donors were Caucasian adults living in Nashville, Tennessee, USA. CD4+ T cells were enriched through magnetic negative selection, after which naive cells were positively selected on CD45RA and the remaining negative fraction served as the memory subset. Blood was obtained by leukapheresis, after which PBMCs were separated by Ficoll-Histopaque density gradient centrifugation and cryopreserved in liquid nitrogen vapor phase. Analytical flow cytometry was used to check the purity and quantity of every magnetically sorted T cell population. Each sorted fraction had its genomic DNA isolated and then quantified by UV absorbance on a Nanodrop 2000c.

The sequence came from a man between 18 and 29 years old in good health. Sequencing was done on a sample of naive CD4+ T cells sorted from blood. The cell subset or site label of this sample denotes: CD45RA+ positively selected. Recombination connected TRBV30 to TRBJ2-7; TRBD2 matches 14 bases in the middle. The CDR3 reads CAWSGGLAGEDEQYF. The DNA sequence reads TGTGCCTGGAGTGGGGGACTAGCGGGAGAGGACGAGCAGTACTTC.